A selection of T cell receptor beta chains follows, all from one sample in a study of radiotherapy plus CTLA-4 blockade in lung cancer. Produced via immunoSEQ multiplex PCR; TCRdb's table is partial and in-frame only. This sample has around 59,000 clones, with around 68% found just once. The starting material was peripheral blood, obtained from a patient treated with radiotherapy plus ipilimumab. Receptor source: a human donor with non-small cell lung cancer whose response to radiotherapy plus ipilimumab could not be evaluated. Both conserved end residues are trimmed from each CDR3. Fields, in order: CDR3 protein, V gene, J gene, clone size. Only some rows state a clone size, as once, few, many or a class for expanded clones.

ASSPPLREGTDTQY	TRBV4-1	TRBJ2-3	-
SVSLGGTGSTDTQY	TRBV29-1	TRBJ2-3	-
ASSTRQLNTEAF	TRBV7-2	TRBJ1-1	-
ASSLGGGIYSGNTIY	TRBV5-1	TRBJ1-3	-
ASSFLFPRGPYEQY	TRBV5-1	TRBJ2-7	-
ASSVGQAYEQY	TRBV5-1	TRBJ2-7	-
ASSLPRDGSDEQF	TRBV27	TRBJ2-1	-
ASSLGQGTGELF	TRBV6-5	TRBJ2-2	-
ASSSGYSGETQY	TRBV5-4	TRBJ2-5	-
ASSPGADEKLF	TRBV18	TRBJ1-4	-
ASSSLAQGGGEQY	TRBV5-1	TRBJ2-7	-
ASSDSTGGSYEQY	TRBV6-4	TRBJ2-7	-
ASSLAGGGGTEAF	TRBV7-2	TRBJ1-1	-
ASSTGGKLF	TRBV2	TRBJ1-4	few
ASGLRAGPGNTEAF	TRBV12-5	TRBJ1-1	-
ASSETLLAGQGEQF	TRBV11-3	TRBJ2-1	-
ASSLGRTTEKLF	TRBV28	TRBJ1-4	-
ASSPPAAGPRDTQY	TRBV18	TRBJ2-3	-
ATSSLWRQGKTEAF	TRBV15	TRBJ1-1	-
ASSENRGYEQY	TRBV4-3	TRBJ2-7	once
ASSIRGSGNEQF	TRBV19	TRBJ2-1	-
ASSIVSFGGLIIYGYT	TRBV19	TRBJ1-2	-
ASPGYCDYEQY	TRBV6-4	TRBJ2-7	-
ASSQAGSGGYNEQF	TRBV4-1	TRBJ2-1	-
ASRPGTGGTWDTDTQY	TRBV5-4	TRBJ2-3	-
ASSQEGRGGRDEQF	TRBV4-2	TRBJ2-1	-
SAEGVGTEAF	TRBV29-1	TRBJ1-1	-
ASSQGRGGYGYT	TRBV4-3	TRBJ1-2	-
ASSFGQASQETQY	TRBV5-1	TRBJ2-5	-
ASSYSRAGSPLH	TRBV6-5	TRBJ1-6	-
ASSYTWLAGETQY	TRBV7-2	TRBJ2-5	few
ASSEGLAGGAYNEQF	TRBV11-3	TRBJ2-1	-
ASRLVFGTGDPGGYGYT	TRBV28	TRBJ1-2	-
ASSDLLDRLDYEQY	TRBV5-1	TRBJ2-7	-
ASSEAGGGKAF	TRBV6-5	TRBJ1-1	few
ASSSPTGGHYGYT	TRBV6-1	TRBJ1-2	-
ASSQSQLAGADSYEQY	TRBV4-2	TRBJ2-7	-
ASRGLGEEYEQY	TRBV19	TRBJ2-7	once
ASGRDYNSPLH	TRBV7-2	TRBJ1-6	-
ASRSEGTLYEQY	TRBV2	TRBJ2-7	-
ASSTRPQAGDTQY	TRBV5-1	TRBJ2-3	-